These 18 T cell receptor beta chains came from one sample sequenced in a study of PD-1 blockade in classical Hodgkin lymphoma. Profiled with immunoSEQ multiplex PCR; TCRdb holds only in-frame clones, not every one. This table has 25,000 to 40,000 clones, 80% to 90% appearing once. Brentuximab vedotin exposure varied, and every patient relapsed after autologous stem cell transplantation. This sample comprised peripheral blood mononuclear cells (PBMCs), obtained at baseline. The receptor source for this set is a human donor with classical Hodgkin lymphoma.

The chain recombines TRBV7-6 with TRBJ1-2; 7 nucleotides agree with TRBD1. The length of the CDR3 is 15 residues. Trimming took 5 bases from V and 4 from J; bases not matched to a gene: 10. The germline gives CDR1 SGHVS, CDR2 FNYEAQ. The CDR3 DNA reads as TGTGCCAGCAGCCCCCGACAGGGTTACGCCTATGGCTACACCTTC. Translated, it gives CASSPRQGYAYGYTF. Variable domain in full (rest from reference TRBV7-6 and TRBJ1-2): GAGVSQSPRYKVTKRGQDVALRCDPISGHVSLYWYRQALGQGPEFLTYFNYEAQQDKSGLPNDRFSAERPEGSISTLTIQRTEQRDSAMYRCASSPRQGYAYGYTFGSGTRLTVV.

The chain has TRBV4-3 and TRBJ2-7, with D perhaps matching TRBD2 (6 bases). The V gene's germline CDR1 is LGHNA and CDR2 YSLEER. The CDR3 sequence is 16 residues long. With 0 bases removed from V and 7 bases from J, the gap between germline ends came to 19 bases. CDR3 sequence: CASSQDRRGGTMEQYF. The CDR3 DNA follows: TGCGCCAGCAGCCAAGATCGCCGGGGAGGTACGATGGAGCAGTACTTC.

V and J are TRBV5-1 and TRBJ1-1; D is unclear. CDR1 is SGHRS and CDR2 is YFSETQ in the germline V gene. This CDR3 has 13 amino acids. V dropped 4 bases and J dropped 1 base, with 8 bases sitting between them. The DNA for the CDR3 is TGCGCCAGCAGCACCCAGGAGAACACTGAAGCTTTCTTT. It yields the protein CASSTQENTEAFF.

The chain is built from TRBV7-9 and TRBJ2-7; possibly TRBD1 for D (7 bases). Germline CDR1 SEHNR, CDR2 FQNEAQ (reference sequence). The CDR3 is 15 residues long. V was pared by 2 bases and J by 4 bases, with 15 bases between. CDR3 residues: CASSLFSGGPYEQYF. Here the CDR3 DNA reads TGTGCCAGCAGCTTATTCTCAGGGGGGCCATACGAGCAGTACTTC.

This clone was seen a single time. The V call is TRBV28, the J call TRBJ2-7; unclear D gene. The CDR3 extends over 14 amino acids. V gave up 3 bases and J gave up 3 bases, with 12 bases separating them. Per germline, CDR1 MDHEN and CDR2 SYDVKM. The CDR3 DNA is TGTGCCAGCAGTTTGGTATCAGCCTTCTACGAGCAGTACTTC. Residues: CASSLVSAFYEQYF.

To note about this clone: An end of the junction does not agree with germline; a read error may underlie this. This chain joins TRBV15 and TRBJ1-2, with D perhaps matching TRBD1 (5 bases). The CDR3 covers 14 residues. Germline CDR1 is LNHNV and CDR2 is YYDKDF (reference sequence). The CDR3 coding sequence is TGTGTCACCAGCAGAGACAGTCTAGTGTATGGCTACACCTTC. Residues: CVTSRDSLVYGYTF.

The chain employs TRBV5-3 and TRBJ2-3; D uncertain. TRBV5-3 is given ORF status, its function remaining uncertain. Trimming removed 0 bases from V and 0 bases from J, with 8 bases in between. The CDR3 loop spans 15 amino acids. CDR3 in DNA: TGTGCCAGAAGCTTGGGACGGTCTAGCACAGATACGCAGTATTTT. Translated, it gives CARSLGRSSTDTQYF.

This chain connects TRBV27 to TRBJ1-3; D might be TRBD1 (5 bases). CDR3 length: 14 residues. CDR1 MNHEY and CDR2 SMNVEV come from the germline V gene (reference sequence). The V and J ends lost 5 bases and 2 bases respectively, with 10 bases between them. CDR3 amino acids: CASSPGSAGNTIYF. For the CDR3, the DNA is TGTGCCAGCAGTCCAGGGTCTGCTGGAAACACCATATATTTT.

The gene calls are TRBV6-5 and TRBJ1-2, with unresolved D. The V and J ends lost 7 bases and 6 bases respectively, with 9 bases between them. Germline V gene data show CDR1 as MNHEY and CDR2 as SVGAGI. CDR3 length equals 11 residues. CDR3 DNA: TGTGCCAGCACCTCGGGGAATGGCTACACCTTC. The encoded protein is CASTSGNGYTF.

The rearrangement links TRBV28 to TRBJ2-5, with TRBD2 as a possible D gene (6 bases). Germline assignment: CDR1 MDHEN and CDR2 SYDVKM. The V end was cut by 5 bases, the J end by 2 bases, with 15 bases between. The CDR3 totals 15 residues. Here the CDR3 DNA reads TGTGCCAGCAGTCAATCCAGGGCGGGGCAAGAGACCCAGTACTTC. It translates to CASSQSRAGQETQYF.

The chain has TRBV7-9 and TRBJ1-2; possibly TRBD1 for D (6 bases). Trimming left V 1 base short and J 2 bases short, with 11 bases between. CDR3 length equals 15 residues. In germline, CDR1 is SEHNR, CDR2 FQNEAQ (reference sequence). The CDR3 DNA follows: TGTGCCAGCAGCTTAGGGGGGCAACGGAACTATGGCTACACCTTC. Residues: CASSLGGQRNYGYTF.

The chain joins TRBV18 to TRBJ1-1; possible D gene TRBD1, 5 bases. V was clipped by 1 base and J by 4 bases, with 10 bases between them. The germline CDR1 and CDR2 sequences are KGHSH and LQKENI. The CDR3 spans 14 residues. The CDR3 nucleotides are TGTGCCAGCTCACCACAGGGGAGCGGCACTGAAGCTTTCTTT. Residues: CASSPQGSGTEAFF. The full variable domain, its missing parts supplied by reference TRBV18 and TRBJ1-1, is NAGVMQNPRHLVRRRGQEARLRCSPMKGHSHVYWYRQLPEEGLKFMVYLQKENIIDESGMPKERFSAEFPKEGPSILRIQQVVRGDSAAYFCASSPQGSGTEAFFGQGTRLTVV.

The CDR3: CSVGGNNEQFF. DNA of the CDR3: TGCAGTGTTGGAGGAAACAATGAGCAGTTCTTC. J is TRBJ2-1 and V is TRBV20-1, with a tentative D call TRBD2 (5 bases). The CDR3 is made up of 11 amino acids. The germline gives CDR1 DFQATT, CDR2 SNEGSKA (reference sequence). Trimming shortened V by 7 bases and J by 5 bases, and 9 bases separated the two germline ends.

The chain employs TRBV18 and TRBJ2-5; TRBD1 might be the D (6 bases). The V gene's germline CDR1 is KGHSH and CDR2 LQKENI. The CDR3 runs 14 residues. The ends were cut back, 3 bases at V and 2 bases at J, with 10 bases in the middle. CDR3 DNA sequence: TGTGCCAGCTCACCGGGGGCGCTGCAAGAGACCCAGTACTTC. Its protein is CASSPGALQETQYF.

V is TRBV4-3 and J is TRBJ1-4; D call uncertain. This CDR3 has 16 residues. Trimming cost V 0 bases and J 8 bases, with 16 bases left between them. The germline CDR1 and CDR2 sequences are LGHNA and YSLEER. This chain's CDR3 is CASSQDKGGVREKLFF. The CDR3 nucleotides read TGCGCCAGCAGCCAAGATAAGGGAGGAGTTCGCGAAAAACTGTTTTTT.

The chain employs TRBV6-5 and TRBJ2-3; D uncertain. CDR3 length equals 14 residues. Germline CDR1 is MNHEY and CDR2 is SVGAGI. With 3 bases removed from V and 11 bases from J, the gap between germline ends came to 18 bases. The CDR3 region is CASSYSNVEYGQYF. CDR3 DNA: TGTGCCAGCAGTTATAGTAACGTAGAATATGGGCAGTATTTT.

The chain joins TRBV27 to TRBJ2-5; the D gene is possibly TRBD1 (5 bases). From germline, CDR1 is MNHEY and CDR2 SMNVEV (reference sequence). Trimming shortened V by 6 bases and J by 5 bases, and 13 bases separated the two germline ends. The CDR3 runs 13 residues. This chain's CDR3 is CASSIRVRETQYF. CDR3 bases: TGTGCCAGCAGCATCAGGGTACGGGAGACCCAGTACTTC.

This chain connects TRBV19 to TRBJ2-5; no definite D call. The CDR3 contains 14 residues. CDR1 and CDR2 from the germline V gene are LNHDA and SQIVND (reference sequence). The ends were cut back, 0 bases at V and 2 bases at J, with 7 bases in the middle. The CDR3 sequence is CASSIERRQETQYF. DNA for the CDR3: TGTGCCAGTAGTATAGAGCGCAGGCAAGAGACCCAGTACTTC. Full variable domain (outside the CDR3, taken from reference TRBV19 and TRBJ2-5): DGGITQSPKYLFRKEGQNVTLSCEQNLNHDAMYWYRQDPGQGLRLIYYSQIVNDFQKGDIAEGYSVSREKKESFPLTVTSAQKNPTAFYLCASSIERRQETQYFGPGTRLLVL.